The entry below gives a single T cell receptor (beta chain) sequence along with its context. The target antigen is unknown. Exclusions: uncontrolled infection, other autoimmune disease, pregnancy, lactation. Based on clinical symptoms, serum thyroxine and TRAb, thyroid ultrasound and orbital computed tomography, diagnoses were reached. Researchers took RNA transcripts and amplified the TCR beta CDR3 regions from them. RT-PCR in the first round (using the HTBI primer set) targeted the TCR CDR3. TCRdb re-derived calls from the multiplex PCR reads in MiXCR, one entry per CDR3 protein. Among about 560,000 distinct CDR3 sequences listed, more than 15% were seen once. These data originate in a study of T cells in Graves' hyperthyroidism and ophthalmopathy. Whole-study results and caveats: In the blood, most expanded thyroid clonotypes above 0.001 appeared as well.

The receptor comes from a woman in her twenties or thirties with Graves' hyperthyroidism. Material for sequencing was blood.

The CDR3 DNA follows: TGTGCCAGCAGCTTAGGCTCGGACTACCGCACAGATACGCAGTATTTT. This translates into CASSLGSDYRTDTQYF. The rearrangement uses TRBV7-2 and TRBJ2-3, with TRBD2 as a possible D gene (6 bases). Trimming took off 1 base at V and 1 base at J, with 12 bases between the two ends. Germline CDR1 reads SGHTA; CDR2 reads FQGNSA. The CDR3 spans 16 residues.